A single sample gave rise to the 9 T cell receptor beta chains below, sequenced in a study of blood T cell repertoires in COVID-19. TCRdb's copy holds only in-frame clones and misses some; the assay was immunoSEQ multiplex PCR. In the table there are roughly 200,000 clones, approximately 80% of which are singletons. Sequencing input: peripheral blood. The receptors come from a woman in her forties or fifties with active or convalescent COVID-19.

The chain links TRBV28 to TRBJ2-3, with TRBD1 identical over 10 bases. Germline V gene lookup returns CDR1 MDHEN and CDR2 SYDVKM. The CDR3 spans 15 residues. The trim removed 5 bases at V and 3 bases at J, leaving 5 bases unmatched. The CDR3 sequence: CASSPTGQGTDTQYF. In DNA, the CDR3 is TGTGCCAGCAGTCCCACGGGACAGGGGACAGATACGCAGTATTTT.

The CDR3 sequence: CASERSPHTEAFF. The CDR3 bases are TGTGCCAGCGAGCGTTCGCCACACACTGAAGCTTTCTTT. The chain combines TRBV28 with TRBJ1-1; D is unresolved. Trimming removed 8 bases from V and 3 bases from J, with 13 bases in between. The length of the CDR3 is 13 residues. Germline CDR1 and CDR2: MDHEN and SYDVKM.

V and J are TRBV7-2 and TRBJ1-2, with a weak D call TRBD1 (5 bases). CDR3 length equals 15 residues. In germline, CDR1 is SGHTA, CDR2 FQGNSA. V lost 4 bases and J 5 bases, leaving 17 bases between the germline ends. The CDR3 DNA reads TGTGCCAGCAGCTCTATCGGGGCAGGGACTTATGGCTACACCTTC. The encoded protein is CASSSIGAGTYGYTF.

This clone was picked up one time. The chain carries TRBV5-5 and TRBJ2-5; D is unresolved. The V end lost 0 bases, the J end lost 1 base, and 7 bases lay between the germline ends. Germline assignment: CDR1 SGHKS and CDR2 YYEKEE (reference sequence). The CDR3 runs 14 residues. The CDR3, as DNA: TGTGCCAGCAGCTTGGTGGCAGTCCAAGAGACCCAGTACTTC. Translating gives CASSLVAVQETQYF.

This clone showed up just a few times. The chain combines TRBV5-1 with TRBJ1-6; D remains unclear. Germline V gives CDR1 SGHRS, CDR2 YFSETQ. V was shortened by 2 bases and J by 8 bases, with 14 bases between the two germline ends. The CDR3 consists of 15 residues. The CDR3 sequence is CASSLEGPQDSPLHF. The CDR3 nucleotides are TGCGCCAGCAGCTTAGAGGGCCCCCAGGATTCACCCCTCCACTTT.

This clone was picked up one time. The CDR3 region is CAWSGGGNSNQPQHF. The CDR3 nucleotides are TGTGCCTGGAGCGGGGGAGGCAATAGCAATCAGCCCCAGCATTTT. The V call is TRBV30, the J call TRBJ1-5, with D perhaps matching TRBD1 (5 bases). Trimming took off 3 bases at V and 0 bases at J, with 12 bases between the two ends. CDR1 and CDR2 from the germline V gene are GTSNPN and SVGIG (reference sequence). The CDR3 is 15 residues long.

The chain combines TRBV5-1 with TRBJ1-1, with a possible D match to TRBD1 (5 bases). Per germline, CDR1 SGHRS and CDR2 YFSETQ. With 0 bases removed from V and 3 bases from J, the gap between germline ends came to 12 bases. This CDR3 is built from 15 residues. CDR3 nucleotides: TGCGCCAGCAGCTTGGGAAGCATCAGGGACACTGAAGCTTTCTTT. Protein product: CASSLGSIRDTEAFF.

The genes are TRBV2 and TRBJ2-5; D possibly corresponds to TRBD1 (5 bases). V was pared by 6 bases and J by 0 bases, with 11 bases between. Germline assignment: CDR1 SNHLY and CDR2 FYNNEI. The CDR3 length is 14 residues. The CDR3 reads CASRGAEYQETQYF. DNA of the CDR3: TGTGCCAGCAGAGGGGCCGAGTACCAAGAGACCCAGTACTTC.

The gene calls are TRBV4-2 and TRBJ2-1; a possible D gene is TRBD1 (5 bases). CDR3 length: 15 residues. Germline CDR1 reads LGHNA; CDR2 reads YNFKEQ. Trimming removed 1 base from V and 4 bases from J, with 11 bases in between. The CDR3 bases are TGTGCCAGCAGCCAAGTACAGGCCGGTTACAATGAGCAGTTCTTC. Encoded protein: CASSQVQAGYNEQFF.